This TCR beta chain was sequenced in a study of neurological immune-mediated disorders. Ten or more counts support this clonotype. A much larger clone is a single base away; this may be a read error. As for time point: technical triplicate 2. PBMCs stored at -80 C, 2 million in total, were the source of the unsorted libraries. The CDR3 spans 13 residues. Germline V gene data show CDR1 as LGHDT and CDR2 as YNNKEL (reference sequence). With 1 base removed from V and 1 base from J, the gap between germline ends came to 4 bases. TCRdb re-called the 5' RACE reads through MiXCR, storing one row per CDR3 protein. Found here are about 59,000 distinct CDR3 sequences, approximately 25% of them singletons; the top ten hold about 5%.

The sequenced material came from PBMCs. The receptor was derived from a man aged 55 to 70 with HTLV-1-associated myelopathy (HAM/TSP). This sequence joins TRBV3-1 and TRBJ1-2; the D is unclear. As DNA, the CDR3 is TGTGCCAGCAGCCAAGGACATAACTATGGCTACACCTTC. Translated: CASSQGHNYGYTF.